This T cell receptor beta chain was sequenced for a study of early T cells in non-severe SARS-CoV-2 infection (dated by TCRdb to the early 2020s). At the level of the whole study: TCR sequencing used bulk RNA from unsorted whole blood, so alpha and beta chains could not be paired. Overall study results and their limits: VDJdb matching was skewed toward anti-spike CD8 responses, so virus-specific expansions were likely underestimated and private and CD4 specificities were missed.

This clonotype was counted a few times. Its antigen specificity is not known. Per-base quality was not reported, and no clone a single base away is much larger than it. V is clipped by 2 bases and J by 4 bases, and the sequence between their germline boundaries is 11 bases long. As encoded in the germline V gene (reference sequence), CDR1 is SGHNT while CDR2 is YYREEE. Measured from the cysteine to the phenylalanine, the CDR3 is 14 residues long. Only the CDR3 DNA stays, 42 bases, in frame from base 1. The protocol used for the library was 5' RACE. Sequencing used a NextSeq 500. In the TCR library protocol, unique molecular identifiers were attached to individual cDNA molecules to correct for PCR bias and sequencing error. TCR alpha and beta chains were both sequenced, and the abundances of alpha and beta sequences in each sample were closely correlated with each other. The source study handled its data this way. V gene, J gene and CDR3 annotation of TCR sequences was performed with Decombinator V4. Expanded TCRs were defined as changing significantly between any two time points under a Poisson model with p below 0.0001. Abundances of TCRs were expressed as counts per million after normalisation to the total number of TCRs sequenced in each sample. TRAV1-2 paired with TRAJ12, TRAJ20 or TRAJ33 defined MAIT TCRs, while TRAV10 paired with TRAJ18 defined iNKT TCRs. VDJdb, accessed 1 November 2021, was searched for CMV, EBV and SARS-CoV-2 annotated TCRs, with TCRs annotated for multiple antigens excluded. The public reads were reprocessed in TCRdb via fastp at Q25 and MiXCR, keeping in-frame beta chains. Every entry covers one CDR3 protein and lists the most common genes and DNA from its rows. Here the V and J calls rest on TCRdb's processing, not on the authors' analysis. A total of tens of thousands of distinct CDR3 sequences appear in this sample, under 8% of them only once. The ten biggest clones cover around 6.1% of the sample.

The study was a case-control design nested within a healthcare worker cohort in London, UK, with weekly nasopharyngeal swab PCR tests and blood sampling. Healthcare workers were recruited during the week of the UK lockdown, between 23 and 31 March 2020, and followed weekly for up to about 15 weeks. The receptor was isolated from an adult who was a healthcare worker with PCR-confirmed SARS-CoV-2 infection or an uninfected control (not recorded which). The sequenced material came from whole blood. The chain uses TRBV5-4 and TRBJ2-3; TRBD2 is a possible D gene, resting on 6 matching bases. The CDR3 region has the sequence CASSFDGRADTQYF. The DNA reads as follows: TGTGCCAGCAGCTTCGACGGGAGAGCAGATACGCAGTATTTT.